Shown below are 20 T cell receptor beta chains from a single sample sequenced in a study of TIL therapy for anti-PD-1-resistant metastatic lung cancer. Sequencing used immunoSEQ v3. Libraries were prepared by immunoSEQ multiplex PCR; TCRdb keeps only in-frame clonotypes and omits some of them. Of about 100,000 clones in the sample, about 71% were seen once. Time point noted: pre-treatment sample, taken before nivolumab and TIL therapy. Tumor tissue came from excised metastases, mostly pleural nodules or supraclavicular lymph nodes. The sequences come from tumor tissue, collected at baseline. These receptors originate from a person aged 25 to 80 with non-small cell lung cancer.

The chain links TRBV7-2 to TRBJ2-1; D possibly corresponds to TRBD2 (6 bases). V lost 4 bases and J lost 4, with 17 bases in between. Germline V gene data show CDR1 as SGHTA and CDR2 as FQGNSA. This CDR3 is built from 16 residues. The DNA of the CDR3 is TGTGCCAGCAGCTCCGCGTCAGCGGGCAAATACAATGAGCAGTTCTTC. Translating gives CASSSASAGKYNEQFF.

The chain uses TRBV7-2 and TRBJ1-1, with a tentative D call TRBD1 (6 bases). The CDR3 totals 14 residues. Trimming cost V 4 bases and J 4 bases, with 13 bases left between them. Germline V lookup: CDR1 SGHTA, CDR2 FQGNSA. CDR3 DNA sequence: TGTGCCAGCAGCTCAGACAGGTCGGGCACTGAAGCTTTCTTT. This encodes CASSSDRSGTEAFF. The full variable domain, rest sourced from reference TRBV7-2 and TRBJ1-1, is GAGVSQSPSNKVTEKGKDVELRCDPISGHTALYWYRQSLGQGLEFLIYFQGNSAPDKSGLPSDRFSAERTGGSVSTLTIQRTQQEDSAVYLCASSSDRSGTEAFFGQGTRLTVV.

As concerns this clone: At one of its ends the junction is not consistent with the germline gene, which may arise from a read error. This sequence joins TRBV6-5 and TRBJ1-1; no firm D call. CDR3 size: 14 residues. Germline assignment: CDR1 MNHEY and CDR2 SVGAGI. CDR3 loop: CASTPPNGDTEAFF. The CDR3 DNA sequence: TGTGCTAGCACCCCCCCAAATGGTGACACTGAAGCTTTCTTT.

CDR3 bases: TGTGCCACCGCACAGGGGAATGGCTACACCTTC. Encoded protein: CATAQGNGYTF. The genes are TRBV28 and TRBJ1-2; TRBD1 agrees at 7 bases. Germline assignment: CDR1 MDHEN and CDR2 SYDVKM. V shed 10 bases and J 6 bases; nucleotides not matched to a gene: 5. The CDR3 extends over 11 amino acids.

The chain joins TRBV5-5 to TRBJ1-2, with D maybe TRBD1 (6 bases). Trimming stripped 4 bases from V and 4 bases from J, with 14 bases between. The CDR3 totals 14 residues. CDR1 is SGHKS and CDR2 is YYEKEE in the germline V gene (reference sequence). DNA for the CDR3: TGTGCCAGCAGCCGAGGGGGAGGTAGCTATGGCTACACCTTC. It translates to CASSRGGGSYGYTF. Full variable domain (missing parts from reference TRBV5-5 and TRBJ1-2): DAGVTQSPTHLIKTRGQQVTLRCSPISGHKSVSWYQQVLGQGPQFIFQYYEKEERGRGNFPDRFSARQFPNYSSELNVNALLLGDSALYLCASSRGGGSYGYTFGSGTRLTVV.

This clone was seen at least ten times. The rearrangement uses TRBV27 and TRBJ2-7; D is unclear. Deletions cut 6 bases from V and 6 bases from J, with 15 bases between. This CDR3 has 13 residues. Germline V gives CDR1 MNHEY, CDR2 SMNVEV (reference sequence). CDR3 loop: CASRPLLRSEQYF. The CDR3 nucleotides read TGTGCCAGCAGACCCTTACTCCGGTCCGAGCAGTACTTC.

The chain couples TRBV19 to TRBJ2-1; 11 positions match TRBD1. V shed 3 bases, J shed 8 bases, and the junction held 0 bases outside the gene matches. Germline-derived CDR1 and CDR2 are LNHDA and SQIVND (reference sequence). The CDR3 has 13 residues. The CDR3: CASSMGQGDEQFF. CDR3 nucleotide sequence: TGTGCCAGTAGTATGGGACAGGGGGATGAGCAGTTCTTC.

V and J are TRBV2 and TRBJ2-1; D possibly corresponds to TRBD2 (5 bases). CDR1 SNHLY and CDR2 FYNNEI come from the germline V gene. CDR3 length equals 15 residues. Trimming cost V 7 bases and J 1 base, with 14 bases left between them. The CDR3 loop is CASNSLRASYNEQFF. The DNA of the CDR3 is TGTGCCAGCAATTCCTTGCGGGCATCCTACAATGAGCAGTTCTTC.

The chain links TRBV11-2 to TRBJ1-2; 9 positions agree with TRBD1. Per germline, CDR1 SGHAT and CDR2 FQNNGV. The CDR3 covers 16 residues. V dropped 4 bases and J dropped 4; count of bases not matched to a gene: 10. The CDR3 reads CASSSGLTGGLYGYTF. The CDR3 coding sequence is TGTGCCAGCAGCTCAGGCCTGACAGGGGGACTCTATGGCTACACCTTC.

This chain connects TRBV27 to TRBJ2-4, with TRBD1 matching 8 bases. The CDR3 length is 15 residues. V trimming: 2 bases; J trimming: 6 bases; junction bases outside the gene matches: 6. Per the germline V gene, CDR1 is MNHEY and CDR2 is SMNVEV (reference sequence). The CDR3 spells CASSLGRTGTNIQYF. CDR3 coding DNA: TGTGCCAGCAGTTTAGGGAGGACAGGGACAAACATTCAGTACTTC.

V is TRBV29-1 and J is TRBJ2-1; the D gene is possibly TRBD2 (6 bases). The germline V and J ends were trimmed by 2 bases and 0 bases, with 17 bases remaining between them. The CDR3 runs 17 residues. Germline CDR1 SQVTM, CDR2 ANQGSEA. CDR3 in amino acids: CSVERFWDSLSYNEQFF. CDR3 nucleotides: TGCAGCGTTGAAAGGTTTTGGGACTCACTCTCCTACAATGAGCAGTTCTTC.

The chain couples TRBV6-2 or TRBV6-3 to TRBJ2-7; no clear D gene. Germline V gene data show CDR1 as MNHEY and CDR2 as SVGEGT. The CDR3 has 17 amino acids. The V gene lost 0 bases and the J gene lost 1 base, with 16 bases spanning the gap. The CDR3 sequence: CASSYSEDPLPSYEQYF. CDR3 DNA sequence: TGTGCCAGCAGTTACTCGGAAGACCCTTTACCTTCCTACGAGCAGTACTTC.

The chain employs TRBV7-3 and TRBJ2-3, with TRBD2 as a possible D gene (6 bases). CDR1 SGHTA and CDR2 FQGTGA come from the germline V gene. The CDR3 is 15 amino acids. V was cut by 5 bases and J by 1 base, with 13 bases left in between. CDR3 in DNA: TGTGCCAGCAGCCCAGGAGGGCTGGGCACAGATACGCAGTATTTT. This sequence encodes CASSPGGLGTDTQYF.

V gene TRBV24-1 combines with J gene TRBJ2-1; no firm D call. Germline loops: CDR1 KGHDR, CDR2 SFDVKD. V was clipped by 1 base and J by 6 bases, with 15 bases between them. The CDR3 loop spans 16 amino acids. CDR3 coding DNA: TGTGCCACCAGTGATTTCGGGCTTTTGGGGATCAATGAGCAGTTCTTC. Its translation is CATSDFGLLGINEQFF.

This clone occurred a few times. Here the CDR3 reads CASSNRGPNSPLHF. The CDR3, as DNA: TGTGCCAGCAGCAACAGGGGGCCTAATTCACCCCTCCACTTT. The chain carries TRBV27 and TRBJ1-6; TRBD1 matches 9 bases. V gave up 6 bases and J gave up 6 bases; unmatched junction bases: 3. This CDR3 comprises 14 residues. CDR1 is MNHEY, CDR2 SMNVEV, per germline (reference sequence).

The chain uses TRBV5-1 and TRBJ2-3; possible D gene TRBD1, 6 bases. Germline CDR1 and CDR2: SGHRS and YFSETQ. There are 13 residues in the CDR3. V was trimmed by 4 bases and J by 3 bases, leaving 9 bases between them. The CDR3 DNA reads TGCGCCAGCAGCCTACAGGGAACAGATACGCAGTATTTT. Its translation: CASSLQGTDTQYF. The whole variable domain, filled in from reference TRBV5-1 and TRBJ2-3, reads KAGVTQTPRYLIKTRGQQVTLSCSPISGHRSVSWYQQTPGQGLQFLFEYFSETQRNKGNFPGRFSGRQFSNSRSEMNVSTLELGDSALYLCASSLQGTDTQYFGPGTRLTVL.

The V and J genes are TRBV7-2 and TRBJ1-1, with TRBD1 matching 7 bases. The CDR3 consists of 16 residues. Losses at the gene ends were 1 base for V and 1 base for J; bases not matched to a gene: 6. CDR1 is SGHTA and CDR2 is FQGNSA in the germline V gene. The CDR3 region has the DNA TGTGCCAGCAGCTTAGTAGGGACAGTTACGAACACTGAAGCTTTCTTT. Residues: CASSLVGTVTNTEAFF.

This clone turned up a few times. This sequence joins TRBV5-5 and TRBJ2-7; 7 bases map to TRBD1. The CDR3 has 15 amino acids. The germline V gene encodes CDR1 SGHKS and CDR2 YYEKEE (reference sequence). Trimming at V came to 4 bases and at J to 3 bases, leaving 10 bases not matched to a gene. The CDR3 is CASSIQGWFGYEQYF. DNA for the CDR3: TGTGCCAGCAGCATACAGGGGTGGTTCGGCTACGAGCAGTACTTC. The whole variable domain, remainder taken from reference TRBV5-5 and TRBJ2-7, is DAGVTQSPTHLIKTRGQQVTLRCSPISGHKSVSWYQQVLGQGPQFIFQYYEKEERGRGNFPDRFSARQFPNYSSELNVNALLLGDSALYLCASSIQGWFGYEQYFGPGTRLTVT.

V gene TRBV19 combines with J gene TRBJ1-5; D remains unclear. Trimming shortened V by 5 bases and J by 3 bases, and 11 bases separated the two germline ends. Germline loops: CDR1 LNHDA, CDR2 SQIVND (reference sequence). The CDR3 has 14 residues. The CDR3 sequence: CASSSRADNQPQHF. The DNA for the CDR3 is TGTGCCAGTAGTTCCCGGGCCGACAATCAGCCCCAGCATTTT. Full variable domain (outside the CDR3, taken from reference TRBV19 and TRBJ1-5): DGGITQSPKYLFRKEGQNVTLSCEQNLNHDAMYWYRQDPGQGLRLIYYSQIVNDFQKGDIAEGYSVSREKKESFPLTVTSAQKNPTAFYLCASSSRADNQPQHFGDGTRLSIL.

There are a few counts of this clone. The rearrangement links TRBV3-1 (or the pseudogene TRBV3-2) to TRBJ1-2, with TRBD1 as a possible D gene (5 bases). CDR1 is LGHDT and CDR2 is YNNKEL in the germline V gene (reference sequence). Trimming stripped 4 bases from V and 8 bases from J, with 17 bases between. The CDR3 is 14 amino acids. The CDR3 coding sequence is TGTGCCAGCAGCCTTCACAGGTCCCTGGGGGGCTACACCTTC. Translated: CASSLHRSLGGYTF.